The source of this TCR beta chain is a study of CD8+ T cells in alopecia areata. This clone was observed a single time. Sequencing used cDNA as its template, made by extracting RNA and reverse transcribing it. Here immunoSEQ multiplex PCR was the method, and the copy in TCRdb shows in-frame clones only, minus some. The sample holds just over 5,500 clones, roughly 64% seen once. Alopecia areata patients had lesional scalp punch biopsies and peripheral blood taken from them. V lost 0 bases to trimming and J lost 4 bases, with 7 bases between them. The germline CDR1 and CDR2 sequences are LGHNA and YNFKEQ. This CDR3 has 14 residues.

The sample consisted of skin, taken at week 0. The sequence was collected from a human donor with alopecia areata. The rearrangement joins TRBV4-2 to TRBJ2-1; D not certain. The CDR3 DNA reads TGTGCCAGCAGCCAAGATCGGGCTTACAATGAGCAGTTCTTC. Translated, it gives CASSQDRAYNEQFF.